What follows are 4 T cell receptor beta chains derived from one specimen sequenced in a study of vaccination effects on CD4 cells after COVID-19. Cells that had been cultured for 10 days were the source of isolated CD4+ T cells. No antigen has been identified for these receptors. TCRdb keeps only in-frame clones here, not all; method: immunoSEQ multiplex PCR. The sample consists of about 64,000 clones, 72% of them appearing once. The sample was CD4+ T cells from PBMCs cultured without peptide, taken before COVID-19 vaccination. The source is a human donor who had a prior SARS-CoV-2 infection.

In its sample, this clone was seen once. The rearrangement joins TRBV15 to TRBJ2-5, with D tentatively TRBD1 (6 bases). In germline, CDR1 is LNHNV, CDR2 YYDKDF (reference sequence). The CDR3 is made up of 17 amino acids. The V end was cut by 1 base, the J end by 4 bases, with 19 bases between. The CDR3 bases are TGTGCCACCAGCAGAGTTAAGGGGGATTTCTACGGAGAGACCCAGTACTTC. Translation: CATSRVKGDFYGETQYF. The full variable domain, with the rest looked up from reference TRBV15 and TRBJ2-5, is DAMVIQNPRYQVTQFGKPVTLSCSQTLNHNVMYWYQQKSSQAPKLLFHYYDKDFNNEADTPDNFQSRRPNTSFCFLDIRSPGLGDTAMYLCATSRVKGDFYGETQYFGPGTRLLVL.

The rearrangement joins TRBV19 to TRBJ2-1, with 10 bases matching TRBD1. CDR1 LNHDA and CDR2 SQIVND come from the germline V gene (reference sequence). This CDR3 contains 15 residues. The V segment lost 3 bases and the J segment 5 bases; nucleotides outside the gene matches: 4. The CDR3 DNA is TGTGCCAGTAGTATTAGGGACAGGGGAAACAATGAGCAGTTCTTC. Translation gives CASSIRDRGNNEQFF.

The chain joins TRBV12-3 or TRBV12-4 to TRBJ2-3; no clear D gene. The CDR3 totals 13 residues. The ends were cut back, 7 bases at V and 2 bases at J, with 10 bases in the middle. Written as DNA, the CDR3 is TGTGCCAGCAAGGCGGAGTTCACAGATACGCAGTATTTT. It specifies CASKAEFTDTQYF.

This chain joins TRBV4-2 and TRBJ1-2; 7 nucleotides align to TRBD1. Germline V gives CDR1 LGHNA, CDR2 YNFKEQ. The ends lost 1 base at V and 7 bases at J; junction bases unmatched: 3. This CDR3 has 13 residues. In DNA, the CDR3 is TGTGCCAGCAGCCAAGTGCAGGGGGGTGGCTACACCTTC. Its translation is CASSQVQGGGYTF.